These T cell receptor beta chains were read from a single sample in a study of shared clonotypes between healthy human individuals. Repertoires were generated with immunoSEQ multiplex PCR, while TCRdb's copy carries only in-frame clones and drops some. The data contain some 490,000 clones, 65% to 85% of them singletons. Sample: PBMCs. These receptors originate from a woman aged 40-49 years in good health. Some clones in this sample may be carry-over from other donors' samples. Both conserved end residues are part of each CDR3. The order of the fields is V gene, clone size, J gene, D gene, CDR3 DNA, CDR3 protein. A D gene is named only where the DNA matches it firmly. Part of the rows lack a size; the others show once, few, many or a class for expanded clones.

>TRBV4-2|once|TRBJ2-1|TRBD1
TGTGCCAGCAGCCAAGGACAGGGGGCGCGAGGTGAGCAGTTCTTC
CASSQGQGARGEQFF
>TRBV13|-|TRBJ2-7|-
TGTGCCAGCAGCTCGACTAGCTCCTACGAGCAGTACTTC
CASSSTSSYEQYF
>TRBV5-1|-|TRBJ1-1|-
TGCGCCAGCAGCTTGGACCCCAGCGGGGGAACTGAAGCTTTCTTT
CASSLDPSGGTEAFF
>TRBV5-1|-|TRBJ1-1|-
TGCGCCAGCAGCTTGGGAGTTTCGTCTGGAGGGGGCACTGAAGCTTTCTTT
CASSLGVSSGGGTEAFF
>TRBV10-3|few|TRBJ2-6|TRBD1
TGTGCCATCGGCGGGACAGGGGTTTTGGGCCTCCTGACTTTC
CAIGGTGVLGLLTF
>TRBV5-6|-|TRBJ2-7|-
TGTGCCAGCAGCTTGAAGACCGTAACTTACTCCTACGAGCAGTACTTC
CASSLKTVTYSYEQYF
>TRBV19|few|TRBJ1-2|TRBD1
TGTGCCAGTAGTGTCAGCGGGACAGCAAACTATGGCTACACCTTC
CASSVSGTANYGYTF
>TRBV5-1|many|TRBJ2-1|TRBD2
TGCGCCAGCAGCTTAGGAGCGGGAGTAGGTGGGTACAATGAGCAGTTCTTC
CASSLGAGVGGYNEQFF
>TRBV29-1|-|TRBJ1-2|TRBD1
TGCAGCGTTGAGCCCGTTGGGGACAGGCATTTAAATGGCTATGGCTACACCTTC
CSVEPVGDRHLNGYGYTF
>TRBV7-2|few|TRBJ2-1|-
TGTGCCAGCAGCCCCACTAGCATGGGCAATGAGCAGTTCTTC
CASSPTSMGNEQFF
>TRBV30|-|TRBJ2-1|-
TGTGCCTGGAGTGGCGGGCTGGGGACTTACAATGAGCAGTTCTTC
CAWSGGLGTYNEQFF
>TRBV6-4|-|TRBJ2-3|-
TGTGCCAGCAGGGCCCTAGCGAGCACAGATACGCAGTATTTT
CASRALASTDTQYF
>TRBV10-3|-|TRBJ2-7|TRBD1
TGTGCCAGTGGGGGACAGGGCTACGAGCAGTACTTC
CASGGQGYEQYF
>TRBV2|-|TRBJ2-2|TRBD1
TGTGCCAGCTCCGGGACAGGGGTCGGTCTCACCAGGGAGCCGTTTTTT
CASSGTGVGLTREPFF
>TRBV9|-|TRBJ2-3|-
TGTGCCAGCAGCGTATCGGGAACGGGCACAGATACGCAGTATTTT
CASSVSGTGTDTQYF
>TRBV7-8|-|TRBJ1-6|-
TGTGCCAGCAGCGCCGCCGGGGGGTATAATTCACCCCTCCACTTT
CASSAAGGYNSPLHF
>TRBV6-1|-|TRBJ1-6|-
TGTGCCAGCAGTTCACCGGGAGATAAGAATTCACCCCTCCACTTT
CASSSPGDKNSPLHF
>TRBV11-2|-|TRBJ2-1|TRBD2
TGTGCCAGCAGCTTAGAAGGTCTAGCGGGAGGGTTCTACAATGAGCAGTTCTTC
CASSLEGLAGGFYNEQFF
>TRBV7-7|many|TRBJ2-5|-
TGTGCTAGCAGCCCCGTTGGGGGAGAAGAGACCCAGTACTTC
CASSPVGGEETQYF
>TRBV6-1|-|TRBJ1-2|TRBD1
TGTGCCAGCAGAACAGGGGGCGACGGCTATGGCTACACCTTC
CASRTGGDGYGYTF
>TRBV4-3|-|TRBJ2-7|-
TGCGCCAGCAGCCAAGGGTTAGGATCAAGCTCCTACGAGCAGTACTTC
CASSQGLGSSSYEQYF
>TRBV4-1|-|TRBJ1-3|-
TGCGCCAGCAGCCAAACCCTGACGACCGTTTTCTCTGGAAACACCATATATTTT
CASSQTLTTVFSGNTIYF
>TRBV5-1|-|TRBJ2-3|TRBD2
TGCGCCAGCAGCCCGGGTCCTAGCGGTAGCACAGATACGCAGTATTTT
CASSPGPSGSTDTQYF
>TRBV4-1|-|TRBJ1-1|-
TGCGCCAGCAGCCAAGCAGGGTGGACTGAAGCTTTCTTT
CASSQAGWTEAFF
>TRBV2|once|TRBJ2-1|TRBD1
TGTGCCAGCAGCCCCGGGACAGGGTCGAATGAGCAGTTCTTC
CASSPGTGSNEQFF
>TRBV27|-|TRBJ1-5|-
TGTGCCAGCAGGGTGGCGGGCGGGAATCAGCCCCAGCATTTT
CASRVAGGNQPQHF
>TRBV2|-|TRBJ2-7|TRBD2
TGTGCCGGCGCGGAGGCGGGAGTCTCCTACGAGCAGTACTTC
CAGAEAGVSYEQYF
>TRBV19|many|TRBJ2-1|TRBD1
TGTGCCAGTGACAGGGGCTATGAGCAGTTCTTC
CASDRGYEQFF
>TRBV9|-|TRBJ2-7|TRBD2
TGTGCCAGCAGCGTAGGGCTAGCGGGTTCCTACGAGCAGTACTTC
CASSVGLAGSYEQYF
>TRBV5-8|-|TRBJ2-7|TRBD2
TGTGCCAGCAGCTTGGGGGGGGGATCCTACGAGCAGTACTTC
CASSLGGGSYEQYF
>TRBV7-2|-|TRBJ2-7|TRBD2
TGTGCCAGCAGCCCCCCGGGACTAGCGATGTACGAGCAGTACTTC
CASSPPGLAMYEQYF
>TRBV27|-|TRBJ1-5|-
TGTGCCAGCAGTTTATCGTCCGCGTCCCCCCAGCATTTT
CASSLSSASPQHF
>TRBV19|-|TRBJ1-2|TRBD1
TGTGCCAGTAGTATCGGGACAGCCTTAGTCGGTGGCTACACCTTC
CASSIGTALVGGYTF
>TRBV1|-|TRBJ2-5|-
TGCACCAGCAGCAAGGGGGGAGAAGCATGGGAGACCCAGTACTTC
CTSSKGGEAWETQYF
>TRBV28|-|TRBJ2-7|-
TGTGCCAGCAGCCCAGGCCTGAGGGGCTCTTGGGTCGAGCAGTACTTC
CASSPGLRGSWVEQYF
>TRBV28|-|TRBJ2-1|-
TGTGCCAGCAGTACAACCCAATATTACAATGAGCAGTTCTTC
CASSTTQYYNEQFF
>TRBV11-3|-|TRBJ2-5|-
TGTGCCAGCAGCGAAACCCAAGAGACCCAGTACTTC
CASSETQETQYF
>TRBV7-7|-|TRBJ2-5|-
TGTGCTAGCAGCCAAACAGGGATAGGAGGGCAAGAGACCCAGTACTTC
CASSQTGIGGQETQYF
>TRBV28|-|TRBJ2-2|TRBD2
TGTGCCAGCAGGACGGGAGGTTCCACCGGGGAGCTGTTTTTT
CASRTGGSTGELFF
>TRBV4-1|-|TRBJ2-3|TRBD2
TGCGCCAGCAGCCATCCGGGACTAGCGGGAGGGCCTCCCACAGATACGCAGTATTTT
CASSHPGLAGGPPTDTQYF
>TRBV29-1|-|TRBJ2-1|TRBD2
TGCAGCGTTAGCGGGAGCTTAGGCAATGAGCAGTTCTTC
CSVSGSLGNEQFF
>TRBV7-3|once|TRBJ1-1|-
TGTGCCAGCATCCAAGAAACTGAAGCTTTCTTT
CASIQETEAFF
>TRBV6-5|few|TRBJ1-1|-
TGTGCCAGCAGTTCAGGGAGCCCTGAAGCTTTCTTT
CASSSGSPEAFF